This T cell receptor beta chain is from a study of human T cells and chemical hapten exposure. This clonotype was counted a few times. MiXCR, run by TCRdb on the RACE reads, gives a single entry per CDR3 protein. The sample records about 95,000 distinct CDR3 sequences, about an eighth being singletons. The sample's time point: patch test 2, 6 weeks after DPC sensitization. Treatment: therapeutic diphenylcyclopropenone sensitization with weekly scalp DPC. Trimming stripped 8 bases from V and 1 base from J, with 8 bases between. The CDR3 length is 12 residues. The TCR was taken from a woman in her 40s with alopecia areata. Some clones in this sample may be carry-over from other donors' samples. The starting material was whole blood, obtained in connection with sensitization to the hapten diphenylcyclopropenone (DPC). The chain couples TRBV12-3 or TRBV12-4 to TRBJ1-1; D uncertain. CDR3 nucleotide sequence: TGTGCCAGCTCCGAAGGGAACACTGAAGCTTTCTTT. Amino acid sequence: CASSEGNTEAFF.